The present T cell receptor beta chain was sequenced within a study of cytomegalovirus exposure and HLA in healthy donors. Study conclusions and caveats: Researchers counted 150 to 200 TCR beta chains as cytomegalovirus-associated. Later findings reportedly placed an Asian-associated ancestry cluster below the roughly 670-donor mean for N-insertions.

Germline V gives CDR1 SEHNR, CDR2 FQNEAQ (reference sequence). There are 13 residues in the CDR3. V was pared by 10 bases and J by 3 bases, with 15 bases between. The PCR was carried out with 60 Vbeta primers and 13 Jbeta primers. Only in-frame clones appear in the TCRdb table, and some are missing; sequencing was by immunoSEQ multiplex PCR. This sample has under 120,000 clones, with around 60% found just once. In this sample, this clone turned up many times. Its matching antigen is unknown. J is TRBJ1-2 and V is TRBV7-9; tentatively, D is TRBD1 (6 bases). The clonotype originates from a man under 40 in good health and CMV-seropositive. Sequencing was carried out using PBMCs. CDR3 bases: TGTGCCATCCGCCCCGAGGGGGACTATGGCTACACCTTC. It translates to CAIRPEGDYGYTF.